This passage covers 23 T cell receptor beta chains from one sample sequenced in a study of B cell selection in AIRE deficiency. The regulatory T cell sort gate was CD4+CD25hiCD127low/negative. The data were produced by immunoSEQ multiplex PCR, yet TCRdb's version contains in-frame clones alone and is incomplete. The sample includes 15,000 to 20,000 clones, 85% to 95% seen only once; the top ten take under 0.9%. Sequences were obtained from CD4+CD25+ Tregs sorted from PBMCs. The receptor set was obtained from a human donor in good health.

The chain couples TRBV4-2 to TRBJ1-4; D not resolved. The length of the CDR3 is 14 residues. Germline V gene data show CDR1 as LGHNA and CDR2 as YNFKEQ. V dropped 0 bases and J dropped 11 bases, with 13 bases sitting between them. The CDR3 loop is CASSQEGPARKLFF. CDR3 DNA: TGTGCCAGCAGCCAAGAAGGGCCCGCCCGGAAACTGTTTTTT.

V and J are TRBV5-4 and TRBJ1-4; tentatively, D is TRBD1 (6 bases). The CDR3 totals 14 residues. V was pared by 4 bases and J by 8 bases, with 15 bases between. Germline CDR1 reads SGHNT; CDR2 reads YYREEE (reference sequence). This CDR3 reads CASSPDAQGEKLFF. In nucleotides, the CDR3 is TGTGCCAGCAGCCCCGACGCCCAGGGGGAAAAACTGTTTTTT.

The chain carries TRBV5-6 and TRBJ1-2, with 7 bases matching TRBD1. The germline CDR1 and CDR2 sequences are SGHDT and YYEEEE. This CDR3 has 13 residues. The J segment lost 10 bases and the V segment lost 2 bases, leaving 8 bases of the junction unmatched. Here the CDR3 DNA reads TGTGCCAGCAGCTTTGGACAGGTTGGGGTCTACACCTTC. This gives the protein CASSFGQVGVYTF.

This chain uses TRBV7-3 with TRBJ2-7; D is unresolved. V was pared by 0 bases and J by 4 bases, with 7 bases between. This CDR3 comprises 13 residues. Germline V lookup: CDR1 SGHTA, CDR2 FQGTGA. CDR3 loop: CASSLTEGYEQYF. CDR3 in DNA: TGTGCCAGCAGCTTAACGGAAGGGTACGAGCAGTACTTC.

This CDR3 reads CASSGSGGRTGELFF. The DNA for the CDR3 is TGTGCCAGCAGTGGGTCAGGGGGCCGAACCGGGGAGCTGTTTTTT. J is TRBJ2-2 and V is TRBV2; 8 bases agree with TRBD1. Germline lookup yields CDR1 SNHLY and CDR2 FYNNEI. The CDR3 is made up of 15 amino acids. J lost 5 bases, V lost 4 bases, and 6 bases had no gene match.

The chain joins TRBV5-1 to TRBJ1-1; D perhaps matches TRBD1 (5 bases). Germline V gene data show CDR1 as SGHRS and CDR2 as YFSETQ. This CDR3 contains 13 residues. The V end lost 1 base, the J end lost 7 bases, and 11 bases lay between the germline ends. The CDR3: CASSLMQGSEAFF. The DNA of the CDR3 is TGCGCCAGCAGCTTGATGCAGGGAAGTGAAGCTTTCTTT.

V usage is TRBV2 and J usage is TRBJ2-7; the match to TRBD1 covers 8 bases. V was clipped by 2 bases and J by 1 base; unmatched bases: 13. The CDR3 length is 18 residues. The germline gives CDR1 SNHLY, CDR2 FYNNEI. CDR3 region: CASSESSRTGKGSYEQYF. DNA of the CDR3: TGTGCCAGCAGTGAAAGTTCGAGGACAGGGAAGGGTTCCTACGAGCAGTACTTC.

This chain uses TRBV6-5 with TRBJ2-1, with 7 bases aligning to TRBD2. J was trimmed by 0 bases and V by 4 bases; bases with no gene match: 6. CDR1 and CDR2 (germline): MNHEY, SVGAGI. This CDR3 comprises 16 residues. CDR3 in DNA: TGTGCCAGCAGTTTTCTAGCGGCTAGCTCCTACAATGAGCAGTTCTTC. Translated: CASSFLAASSYNEQFF.

This sequence joins TRBV7-8 and TRBJ1-4; D unresolved. The V and J ends lost 1 base and 6 bases respectively, with 12 bases between them. The germline gives CDR1 SGHVS, CDR2 FQNEAQ. CDR3 length: 15 amino acids. CDR3 in amino acids: CASSLGPPKDEKLFF. In DNA, the CDR3 is TGTGCCAGCAGCTTAGGGCCCCCAAAGGATGAAAAACTGTTTTTT.

The chain links TRBV7-8 to TRBJ2-1; D may correspond to TRBD1 or TRBD2 (6 bases each). Germline CDR1 and CDR2: SGHVS and FQNEAQ. The CDR3 runs to 18 residues. The V gene lost 4 bases and the J gene lost 9 bases, with 28 bases spanning the gap. This CDR3 reads CASSSGTRPVAVGGEQFF. CDR3 nucleotides: TGTGCCAGCAGCTCCGGGACACGACCGGTAGCGGTGGGGGGTGAGCAGTTCTTC. The variable domain in full, with the rest retrieved from reference TRBV7-8 and TRBJ2-1, is GAGVSQSPRYKVAKRGQDVALRCDPISGHVSLFWYQQALGQGPEFLTYFQNEAQLDKSGLPSDRFFAERPEGSVSTLKIQRTQQEDSAVYLCASSSGTRPVAVGGEQFFGPGTRLTVL.

CDR3 DNA sequence: TGTGCCAGCAGCGTCCAGTCAACGAACACCGGGGAGCTGTTTTTT. Encoded protein: CASSVQSTNTGELFF. This sequence joins TRBV5-5 and TRBJ2-2; D gene unclear. V was pared by 4 bases and J by 0 bases, with 10 bases between. CDR3 length: 15 residues. Germline-derived CDR1 and CDR2 are SGHKS and YYEKEE (reference sequence).

V gene TRBV4-1 combines with J gene TRBJ2-1, with 12 bases that match TRBD2. Per the germline V gene, CDR1 is MGHRA and CDR2 is YSYEKL. The V segment lost 4 bases and the J segment 7 bases; nucleotides outside the gene matches: 8. The CDR3 consists of 16 residues. The CDR3, as DNA: TGCGCCAGCAGCCGAGGGACTAGCGGGTTCAGAAATGAGCAGTTCTTC. Protein: CASSRGTSGFRNEQFF.

The rearrangement joins TRBV28 to TRBJ2-2; 10 bases align to TRBD2. The CDR3 contains 15 residues. The trim removed 2 bases at V and 5 bases at J, leaving 2 bases unmatched. Germline V CDR1 and CDR2: MDHEN, SYDVKM. As DNA, the CDR3 is TGTGCCAGCAGTTTACTAGCGGGAGTGACCGGGGAGCTGTTTTTT. This gives the protein CASSLLAGVTGELFF.

The chain joins TRBV10-3 to TRBJ2-7; D is perhaps TRBD2 (6 bases). The CDR3 loop spans 15 amino acids. V was cut by 2 bases and J by 3 bases, with 14 bases left in between. Germline loops: CDR1 ENHRY, CDR2 SYGVKD. The CDR3 DNA follows: TGTGCCATCAGTGAGATCTCGCGGGGCATCTACGAGCAGTACTTC. This codes for CAISEISRGIYEQYF.

To note about this clone: Within the sample, other DNA sequences also encode this same CDR3. CDR3 DNA: TGCGCCAGCAGGCCGGGACGAGGAGAGACCCAGTACTTC. Translating gives CASRPGRGETQYF. V gene TRBV5-1 combines with J gene TRBJ2-5, with D perhaps given as TRBD1 or TRBD2 (5 bases each). The V gene lost 5 bases and the J gene lost 4 bases, with 12 bases spanning the gap. Germline CDR1 reads SGHRS; CDR2 reads YFSETQ. The CDR3 is 13 amino acids. The entire variable domain, with the rest obtained from reference TRBV5-1 and TRBJ2-5, is as follows: KAGVTQTPRYLIKTRGQQVTLSCSPISGHRSVSWYQQTPGQGLQFLFEYFSETQRNKGNFPGRFSGRQFSNSRSEMNVSTLELGDSALYLCASRPGRGETQYFGPGTRLLVL.

This sequence joins TRBV9 and TRBJ2-2; no clear D gene. V was trimmed by 0 bases and J by 7 bases, leaving 16 bases between them. Per germline, CDR1 SGDLS and CDR2 YYNGEE. This CDR3 spans 16 amino acids. CDR3 loop: CASSVVFDAVRGELFF. The CDR3 DNA reads as TGTGCCAGCAGCGTAGTATTTGACGCCGTTCGCGGGGAGCTGTTTTTT.

The chain links TRBV28 to TRBJ2-1; 10 bases are a match to TRBD2. Germline V gene data show CDR1 as MDHEN and CDR2 as SYDVKM. CDR3 length: 15 amino acids. V lost 8 bases, J lost 0 bases, and 4 bases stayed unmatched. The CDR3 region has the DNA TGTGCCAGCTTACTAGCGGGGAGCTCCTACAATGAGCAGTTCTTC. This encodes CASLLAGSSYNEQFF.

The chain carries TRBV5-4 and TRBJ2-7, with 7 positions matching TRBD2. There are 16 residues in the CDR3. Germline V CDR1 and CDR2: SGHNT, YYREEE (reference sequence). The V gene end was trimmed by 4 bases and the J gene end by 0 bases; junction bases not matched to a gene: 10. This chain's CDR3 is CASSGGGGLGSYEQYF. The DNA for the CDR3 is TGTGCCAGCAGCGGCGGTGGTGGACTAGGCTCCTACGAGCAGTACTTC. The full variable domain, its missing parts supplied by reference TRBV5-4 and TRBJ2-7, is ETGVTQSPTHLIKTRGQQVTLRCSSQSGHNTVSWYQQALGQGPQFIFQYYREEENGRGNFPPRFSGLQFPNYSSELNVNALELDDSALYLCASSGGGGLGSYEQYFGPGTRLTVT.

The genes are TRBV7-2 and TRBJ2-5, with D possibly being TRBD1 (5 bases). This CDR3 comprises 13 residues. The V end was cut by 5 bases, the J end by 1 base, with 8 bases between. Germline V gene sequence: CDR1 SGHTA, CDR2 FQGNSA. CDR3 bases: TGTGCCAGCAGCGCCAGGGTCCAAGAGACCCAGTACTTC. It is translated as CASSARVQETQYF.

Only one count was recorded for this clone. The rearrangement links TRBV6-5 to TRBJ1-1; D possibly corresponds to TRBD1 (5 bases). From germline, CDR1 is MNHEY and CDR2 SVGAGI. Trimming left V 6 bases short and J 5 bases short, with 16 bases between. This CDR3 spans 14 amino acids. The CDR3 DNA reads TGTGCCAGCAGCCCCTCTGGGGGGAGAACTGAAGCTTTCTTT. Protein sequence: CASSPSGGRTEAFF.

The chain uses TRBV11-1 and TRBJ2-1; 7 nucleotides line up with TRBD1. J gave up 4 bases and V 3 bases, and 6 bases lay outside the gene matches. Per the germline V gene, CDR1 is SGHAT and CDR2 is FQDESV (reference sequence). The CDR3 sequence is 15 residues long. The CDR3, as DNA: TGTGCCAGCAGCTTTTCACAGGGGTTTTACAATGAGCAGTTCTTC. It encodes CASSFSQGFYNEQFF.

The V gene is TRBV28, the J gene TRBJ2-7; tentative D call: TRBD2 (6 bases). CDR1 and CDR2 (germline): MDHEN, SYDVKM. CDR3 length: 14 residues. With 3 bases removed from V and 1 base from J, the gap between germline ends came to 10 bases. CDR3 DNA sequence: TGTGCCAGCAGTTTTTTAGGGAGGTCCTACGAGCAGTACTTC. It codes for CASSFLGRSYEQYF.

The chain is built from TRBV7-9 and TRBJ1-1; D is uncertain. V lost 4 bases and J 11 bases, leaving 20 bases between the germline ends. There are 14 residues in the CDR3. Germline V lookup: CDR1 SEHNR, CDR2 FQNEAQ (reference sequence). The CDR3 spells CASSYPLTGKGAFF. The CDR3 region has the DNA TGTGCCAGCAGCTACCCCTTAACCGGGAAAGGGGCTTTCTTT.